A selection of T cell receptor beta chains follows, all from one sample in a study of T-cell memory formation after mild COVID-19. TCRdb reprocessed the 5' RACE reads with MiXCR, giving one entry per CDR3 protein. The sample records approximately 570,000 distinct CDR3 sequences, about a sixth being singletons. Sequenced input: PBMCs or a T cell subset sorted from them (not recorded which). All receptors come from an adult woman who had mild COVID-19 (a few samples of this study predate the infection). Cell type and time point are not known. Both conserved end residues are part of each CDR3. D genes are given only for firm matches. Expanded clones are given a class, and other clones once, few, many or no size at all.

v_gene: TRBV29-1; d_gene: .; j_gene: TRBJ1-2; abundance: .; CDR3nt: TGCAGCGTTGGAACAGGGTCTTCGGGCTACACCTTC; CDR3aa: CSVGTGSSGYTF
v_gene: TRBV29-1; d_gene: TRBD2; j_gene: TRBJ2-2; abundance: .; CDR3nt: TGCAGCGCCCAACCTAGCGGGAGAATTGGGGAGCTGTTTTTT; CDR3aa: CSAQPSGRIGELFF
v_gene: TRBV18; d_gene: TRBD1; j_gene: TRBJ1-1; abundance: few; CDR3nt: TGTGCCAGCTCGCCCCTACAGGGGAAGACTGAAGCTTTCTTT; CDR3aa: CASSPLQGKTEAFF
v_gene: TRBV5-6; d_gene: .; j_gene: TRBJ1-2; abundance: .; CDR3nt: TGTGCCAGCTTCCCCACCTGGACAGCTAACTATGGCTACACCTTC; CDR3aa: CASFPTWTANYGYTF
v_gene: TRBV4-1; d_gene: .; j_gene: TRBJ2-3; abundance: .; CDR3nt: TGCGCCAGCAGCCAACCGCCTGCATTATCCCCGGGGTACGGCACAGATACGCAGTATTTT; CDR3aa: CASSQPPALSPGYGTDTQYF
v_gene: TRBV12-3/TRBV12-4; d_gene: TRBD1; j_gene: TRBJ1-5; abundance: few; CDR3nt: TGTGCCAGCAGTTTAAGCCGAGTGACAGGGGGGAGGAATAGCAATCAGCCCCAGCATTTT; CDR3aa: CASSLSRVTGGRNSNQPQHF
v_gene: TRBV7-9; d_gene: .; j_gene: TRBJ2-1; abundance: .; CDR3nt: TGTGCCAGCAGCTTAGGGCAGAACGATTACAATGAGCAGTTCTTC; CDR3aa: CASSLGQNDYNEQFF
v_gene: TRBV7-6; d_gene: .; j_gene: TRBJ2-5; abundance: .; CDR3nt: TGTGCCAGCAGCTTATATCAGGGAGTAGAGACCCAGTACTTC; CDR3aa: CASSLYQGVETQYF
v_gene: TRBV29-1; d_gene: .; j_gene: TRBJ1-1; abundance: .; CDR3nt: TGCAGCGTTGAGCGGAGGGGCGTGGGAGGTACTGAAGCTTTCTTT; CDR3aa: CSVERRGVGGTEAFF
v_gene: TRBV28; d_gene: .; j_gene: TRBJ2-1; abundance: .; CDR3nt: TGTGCCAGCAGTTTATGGGGCAGGGGGGCTAATGAGCAGTTCTTC; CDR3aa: CASSLWGRGANEQFF
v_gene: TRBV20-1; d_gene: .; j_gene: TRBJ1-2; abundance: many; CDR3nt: TGCAGTGCTAGAGATCCCAGGGGTGGGGTCTATGGCTACACCTTC; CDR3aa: CSARDPRGGVYGYTF
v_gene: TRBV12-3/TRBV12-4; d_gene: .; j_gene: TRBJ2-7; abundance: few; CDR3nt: TGTGCCAGCAGGAATACAGAAAGCTACGAGCAGTACTTC; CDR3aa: CASRNTESYEQYF
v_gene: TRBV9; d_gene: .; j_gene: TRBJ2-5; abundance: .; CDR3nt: TGTGCCAGCAGCGTCGGGACTGCAGAGACCCAGTACTTC; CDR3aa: CASSVGTAETQYF
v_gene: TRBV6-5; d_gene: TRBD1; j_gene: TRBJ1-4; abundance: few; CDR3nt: TGTGCCACCACGGGACAGGGGGCAGGGGAAAAACTGTTTTTT; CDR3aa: CATTGQGAGEKLFF
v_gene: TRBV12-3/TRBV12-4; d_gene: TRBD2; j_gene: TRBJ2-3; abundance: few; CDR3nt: TGTGCCAGCAGTTTACCTACACTAGCGGGGGGGCCGGATACGCAGTATTTT; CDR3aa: CASSLPTLAGGPDTQYF
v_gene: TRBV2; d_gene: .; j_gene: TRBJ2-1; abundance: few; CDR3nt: TGTGCCAGCAGTGGGCTTTCGGCGATCAGCTCCTACAATGAGCAGTTCTTC; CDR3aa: CASSGLSAISSYNEQFF
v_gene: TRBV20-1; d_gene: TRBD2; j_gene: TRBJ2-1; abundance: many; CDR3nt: TGCAGTGCTAGAGAAAGCGGGAGGGGGATGCAGTTCTTC; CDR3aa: CSARESGRGMQFF
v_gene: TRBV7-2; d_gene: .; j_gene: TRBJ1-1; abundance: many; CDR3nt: TGTGCCAGCAGTTTACAGAGGAACACTGAAGCTTTCTTT; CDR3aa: CASSLQRNTEAFF
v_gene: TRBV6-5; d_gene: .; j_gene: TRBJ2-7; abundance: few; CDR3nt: TGTGCCAGCAGTGTACAACAGGGCTACGAGCAGTACTTC; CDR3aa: CASSVQQGYEQYF
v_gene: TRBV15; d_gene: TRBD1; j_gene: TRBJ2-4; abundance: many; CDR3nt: TGTGCCACCAGCCCAGGGGGCCCGGCCAAAAACATTCAGTACTTC; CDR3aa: CATSPGGPAKNIQYF
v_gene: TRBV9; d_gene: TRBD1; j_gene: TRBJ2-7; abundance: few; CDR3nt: TGTGCCAGCAGCGGGGGACAGGGTTTTTCCTACGAGCAGTACTTC; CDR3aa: CASSGGQGFSYEQYF
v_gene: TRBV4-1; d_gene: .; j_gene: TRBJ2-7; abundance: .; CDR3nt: TGCGCCAGCAGCCATGAGACCTACGAGCAGTACTTC; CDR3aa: CASSHETYEQYF
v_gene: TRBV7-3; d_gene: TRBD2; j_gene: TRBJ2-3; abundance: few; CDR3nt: TGTGCCAGCAGCTCTGCGGGACTAGCGGGAGGTACAAATACGCAGTATTTT; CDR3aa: CASSSAGLAGGTNTQYF
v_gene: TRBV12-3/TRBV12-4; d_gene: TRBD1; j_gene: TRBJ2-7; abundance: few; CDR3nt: TGTGCCAGCAGTTTAACAGGGGATAATTACGAGCAGTACTTC; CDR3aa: CASSLTGDNYEQYF